One and the same sample provided the 20 T cell receptor beta chains below, sequenced in a study of molecular identifiers for immune sequencing clone quantification. TCRdb re-called the PCR reads with MiXCR, one entry per CDR3 protein. This sample has about 98,000 distinct CDR3 sequences; about a third occur once, and the top ten carry approximately 9.8%. Specimen: naive CD8+ T cells from blood, with Jurkat cell RNA spiked in. The subset denotes: FACS-sorted CD8+CD4-CCR7+CD45RA+ naive T cells. These TCRs come from a human donor in good health. Some libraries in this study had Jurkat cell RNA spiked in.

This clonotype was found a few times. The chain links TRBV7-8 to TRBJ2-2; no clear D gene. The V end lost 1 base, the J end lost 3 bases, and 3 bases lay between the germline ends. The CDR3 contains 13 residues. The germline gives CDR1 SGHVS, CDR2 FQNEAQ. The CDR3 DNA sequence: TGTGCCAGCAGCTTAGTGCACACCGGGGAGCTGTTTTTT. It translates to CASSLVHTGELFF.

The sample holds many counts of this clonotype. The V and J genes are TRBV9 and TRBJ2-7, with D maybe TRBD2 (5 bases). V was clipped by 4 bases and J by 2 bases, with 19 bases between them. The CDR3 spans 16 residues. Germline V gene lookup returns CDR1 SGDLS and CDR2 YYNGEE. For the CDR3, the DNA is TGTGCCAGCAGCTTGGGTCGAGCGGTACGACCCTACGAGCAGTACTTC. Translating gives CASSLGRAVRPYEQYF. Supplemented by reference TRBV9 and TRBJ2-7, the full variable domain reads DSGVTQTPKHLITATGQRVTLRCSPRSGDLSVYWYQQSLDQGLQFLIQYYNGEERAKGNILERFSAQQFPDLHSELNLSSLELGDSALYFCASSLGRAVRPYEQYFGPGTRLTVT.

This clonotype was recorded once. The chain links TRBV3-1 to TRBJ1-1, with a weak D call TRBD1 (5 bases). The CDR3 consists of 16 residues. V was pared by 1 base and J by 6 bases, with 18 bases between. The germline V gene has CDR1 LGHDT and CDR2 YNNKEL (reference sequence). CDR3 region: CASSQAHRSFEAEAFF. The CDR3 DNA is TGTGCCAGCAGCCAAGCCCACAGGAGCTTCGAGGCTGAAGCTTTCTTT.

Concerning this clonotype itself: A read error may explain this, as a much larger clone is one base away. V is TRBV28 and J is TRBJ2-7; TRBD1 is a possible D gene (6 bases). Germline V gene data show CDR1 as MDHEN and CDR2 as SYDVKM. The CDR3 contains 14 residues. Deletions cut 5 bases from V and 5 bases from J, with 16 bases between. DNA of the CDR3: TGTGCCAGCAGTAGACAGGCACCACCCAACGAGCAGTACTTC. This translates into CASSRQAPPNEQYF.

This clonotype has at least ten counts. CDR3 loop: CASRGTGGGKPQHF. The CDR3 bases are TGCGCCAGCAGGGGTACAGGGGGCGGAAAGCCCCAGCATTTT. This rearrangement joins TRBV5-1 to TRBJ1-5; TRBD1 aligns across 9 bases. The germline CDR1 and CDR2 sequences are SGHRS and YFSETQ. The CDR3 spans 14 residues. V shed 5 bases, J shed 8 bases, and the junction held 8 bases outside the gene matches. Together with reference TRBV5-1 and TRBJ1-5, the CDR3 gives the full variable domain: KAGVTQTPRYLIKTRGQQVTLSCSPISGHRSVSWYQQTPGQGLQFLFEYFSETQRNKGNFPGRFSGRQFSNSRSEMNVSTLELGDSALYLCASRGTGGGKPQHFGDGTRLSIL.

This clonotype was seen a handful of times. The chain has TRBV20-1 and TRBJ2-7; 7 nucleotides line up with TRBD2. This CDR3 has 13 amino acids. The junction had 7 bases not matched to a gene; V was cut back by 2 bases and J by 6 bases. Per germline, CDR1 DFQATT and CDR2 SNEGSKA (reference sequence). The CDR3 reads CSARIGRPAEQYF. DNA for the CDR3: TGCAGTGCTAGAATCGGGAGGCCCGCCGAGCAGTACTTC.

This clonotype was counted only a few times. This CDR3 reads CASSRTGINEKLFF. The CDR3 coding sequence is TGTGCCAGCAGTCGGACAGGGATTAATGAAAAACTGTTTTTT. V usage is TRBV28 and J usage is TRBJ1-4; 8 bases fit TRBD1. The CDR3 spans 14 residues. Germline CDR1 MDHEN, CDR2 SYDVKM. V shed 5 bases and J 4 bases; nucleotides not matched to a gene: 3.

This clonotype occurred a few times. The chain has TRBV28 and TRBJ1-1, with D possibly matching TRBD1 (5 bases). The CDR3 contains 13 residues. CDR1 is MDHEN, CDR2 SYDVKM, per germline. Trimming took off 6 bases at V and 7 bases at J, with 15 bases between the two ends. The CDR3 nucleotides read TGTGCCAGCAGACAACCTGGGACGAATGAAGCTTTCTTT. This encodes CASRQPGTNEAFF.

V is TRBV12-3 or TRBV12-4 and J is TRBJ2-1, with D uncertain. Between the trimmed V and J ends, which lost 3 bases and 5 bases, there was a span of 5 bases. CDR3 size: 12 residues. The CDR3 nucleotides are TGTGCCAGCAGTTTTGCTAACAATGAGCAGTTCTTC. This encodes CASSFANNEQFF.

As concerns this clonotype: A much larger clonotype is one base distant, so this may be a read error. The chain has TRBV2 and TRBJ2-3; perhaps TRBD2 as D (5 bases). Germline V lookup: CDR1 SNHLY, CDR2 FYNNEI. The CDR3 contains 17 residues. The CDR3 sequence is CASSEVTSSSNPDTLYF. The CDR3 DNA follows: TGTGCCAGCAGTGAAGTGACATCTTCTAGCAACCCAGATACGCTGTATTTT.

This clonotype was seen a few times. The chain couples TRBV7-9 to TRBJ2-7; 7 bases align to TRBD1. V trimming: 5 bases; J trimming: 3 bases; junction bases outside the gene matches: 4. Per the germline V gene, CDR1 is SEHNR and CDR2 is FQNEAQ (reference sequence). This CDR3 is built from 13 residues. CDR3: CASSVRDSYEQYF. CDR3 sequence (DNA): TGTGCCAGCAGCGTCCGGGACAGCTACGAGCAGTACTTC.

In this sample, this clonotype turned up many times. The V call is TRBV20-1, the J call TRBJ1-4; 8 bases are a match to TRBD1. CDR3 length: 15 residues. Per germline, CDR1 DFQATT and CDR2 SNEGSKA (reference sequence). Trimming removed 0 bases from V and 6 bases from J; junction bases left unmatched: 6. The CDR3 DNA follows: TGCAGTGCTAGAGATCTTGAGACAGGGGATGAAAAACTGTTTTTT. Translating it yields CSARDLETGDEKLFF.

This clonotype turned up a few times. The rearrangement joins TRBV9 to TRBJ2-2, with TRBD2 identical over 7 bases. The CDR3 totals 17 residues. CDR1 and CDR2 from the germline V gene are SGDLS and YYNGEE. With 3 bases clipped from V and 2 bases from J, the junction kept 10 bases outside the gene matches. CDR3 region: CASSAPRSGPNTGELFF. CDR3 sequence (DNA): TGTGCCAGCAGCGCACCCCGTAGCGGGCCAAACACCGGGGAGCTGTTTTTT.

This clonotype was detected many times. The chain combines TRBV7-9 with TRBJ2-4; D ambiguous. The germline V gene has CDR1 SEHNR and CDR2 FQNEAQ (reference sequence). With 4 bases removed from V and 1 base from J, the gap between germline ends came to 8 bases. The length of the CDR3 is 14 residues. The CDR3 bases are TGTGCCAGCAGCTCCTACTTCGCCAAAAACATTCAGTACTTC. Its translation is CASSSYFAKNIQYF.

As concerns this clonotype: It may be a read error: a sequence one base away is much more abundant. V usage is TRBV14 and J usage is TRBJ2-3, with D possibly matching TRBD2 (5 bases). Per the germline V gene, CDR1 is SGHDN and CDR2 is FVKESK. The CDR3 runs 14 residues. Written as DNA, the CDR3 is TGTGCCAGCAGCCATGAGACTTCTCGGGATACGCTGTATTTT. This gives the protein CASSHETSRDTLYF.

V gene TRBV12-3 or TRBV12-4 combines with J gene TRBJ2-7; D remains unclear. The CDR3 spans 14 residues. The V and J ends lost 0 bases and 6 bases respectively, with 12 bases between them. CDR3 in DNA: TGTGCCAGCAGTTTAGCCGGGCCTAAGCCCGAGCAGTACTTC. This translates into CASSLAGPKPEQYF.

The table lists this clonotype with many counts. The rearrangement uses TRBV7-8 and TRBJ2-7; 7 nucleotides match TRBD2. Germline V gene lookup returns CDR1 SGHVS and CDR2 FQNEAQ. J gave up 4 bases and V 5 bases, and 8 bases lay outside the gene matches. There are 14 residues in the CDR3. The CDR3 region has the DNA TGTGCCAGCAGCGCGGGACTACCGGCATACGAGCAGTACTTC. Encoded protein: CASSAGLPAYEQYF.

This clonotype has a handful of counts. The chain joins TRBV6-5 to TRBJ2-6; weak D call: TRBD1 (6 bases). The V end was cut by 4 bases, the J end by 4 bases, with 14 bases between. The CDR3 covers 16 residues. The V gene's germline CDR1 is MNHEY and CDR2 SVGAGI. The CDR3 nucleotides are TGTGCCAGCAGTTCGACACAGGGAGCCGGGGCCAACGTCCTGACTTTC. This translates into CASSSTQGAGANVLTF.

This chain connects TRBV28 to TRBJ2-7; perhaps TRBD2 as D (5 bases). The CDR3 spans 12 residues. Germline V lookup: CDR1 MDHEN, CDR2 SYDVKM. The germline V and J ends were trimmed by 7 bases and 4 bases, with 11 bases remaining between them. CDR3 protein: CASTPGGYEQYF. CDR3 in DNA: TGTGCCAGCACCCCGGGCGGGTACGAGCAGTACTTC.

This clonotype was recorded a few times. This chain uses TRBV12-3 or TRBV12-4 with TRBJ1-2; no definite D call. The germline V and J ends were trimmed by 1 base and 4 bases, with 7 bases remaining between them. The CDR3 runs 13 residues. The CDR3 bases are TGTGCCAGCAGTTTAGGATCCTCCTATGGCTACACCTTC. Its protein product is CASSLGSSYGYTF.